Listed below are T cell receptor beta chains from one sample, sequenced in a study of T cell responses to AZD1222 COVID-19 vaccine. Only in-frame clones appear in the TCRdb table, and some are missing; sequencing was by immunoSEQ multiplex PCR. The top ten clones hold roughly 7.3% of a sample with roughly 67,000 clones, 85% to 90% of them seen once. The source material was peripheral blood, sampled on day 0 of AZD1222 vaccination. These receptors were taken from an adult in good health. CDR3s include the opening cysteine and the closing phenylalanine or tryptophan. The D gene is left open where the match is weak. Clone size, where shown, is once, few, many, or a class for clones that have expanded.

j_call d_call v_call clone_size cdr3_aa cdr3_nt
TRBJ1-2 TRBD1 TRBV7-9 NA CASTPDRGLVGYTF TGTGCCAGCACCCCCGACAGGGGGCTTGTGGGCTACACCTTC
TRBJ1-6 NA TRBV14 NA CASSQLGLADSPLHF TGTGCCAGCAGCCAATTGGGCCTAGCGGATTCACCCCTCCACTTT
TRBJ2-5 NA TRBV20-1 NA CSARARETQYF TGCAGTGCTAGAGCCAGGGAGACCCAGTACTTC
TRBJ2-6 TRBD1 TRBV7-2 NA CASSLRVTGGSGANVLTF TGTGCCAGCAGCTTACGTGTGACAGGGGGCTCTGGGGCCAACGTCCTGACTTTC
TRBJ2-3 NA TRBV3-1/TRBV3-2 once CASSQFSLGDTQYF TGTGCCAGCAGCCAATTCTCCTTGGGAGATACGCAGTATTTT
TRBJ1-2 TRBD1 TRBV29-1 NA CSVEDGDRNYGYTF TGCAGCGTTGAAGATGGGGACAGGAACTATGGCTACACCTTC
TRBJ1-1 NA TRBV27 NA CASSPRVANTEAFF TGTGCCAGCAGTCCCCGAGTCGCGAACACTGAAGCTTTCTTT
TRBJ2-7 TRBD2 TRBV3-1/TRBV3-2 NA CASTSTSGSSEQYF TGTGCCAGCACCTCGACTAGCGGGAGCTCCGAGCAGTACTTC
TRBJ1-2 TRBD1 TRBV6-1 NA CASSEASAGGNYGYTF TGTGCCAGCAGTGAAGCGAGTGCAGGGGGGAACTATGGCTACACCTTC
TRBJ2-3 NA TRBV10-3 NA CAISERLGTYSPDTQYF TGTGCCATCAGTGAGCGTCTCGGGACATACTCACCAGATACGCAGTATTTT
TRBJ2-7 TRBD2 TRBV13 NA CASSFSGTSDEQYF TGTGCCAGCAGCTTTTCCGGGACTAGCGACGAGCAGTACTTC
TRBJ1-6 TRBD1 TRBV27 NA CASLQQGSYNSPLHF TGTGCCAGTCTTCAACAGGGGTCCTATAATTCACCCCTCCACTTT
TRBJ1-5 NA TRBV10-3 NA CAISDREGSSNQPQHF TGTGCCATCAGTGACAGGGAAGGATCGAGCAATCAGCCCCAGCATTTT
TRBJ1-2 TRBD1 TRBV4-1 NA CASSQRDRANSNYGYTF TGCGCCAGCAGCCAGAGGGACAGGGCAAATTCTAACTATGGCTACACCTTC
TRBJ2-1 TRBD2 TRBV6-4 NA CASSASSGAGVSKFF TGTGCCAGCAGTGCCTCCTCTGGAGCGGGAGTCTCGAAGTTCTTC
TRBJ1-5 NA TRBV4-1 NA CASSQAEGQPQHF TGCGCCAGCAGCCAAGCCGAGGGTCAGCCCCAGCATTTT
TRBJ1-6 TRBD1 TRBV25-1 NA CASSEYRGQSSPLHF TGTGCCAGCAGTGAGTACAGGGGGCAAAGTTCACCCCTCCACTTT
TRBJ1-1 NA TRBV5-1 NA CASTSSGFNTEAFF TGCGCCAGCACCTCGTCGGGGTTTAACACTGAAGCTTTCTTT
TRBJ2-1 NA TRBV2 NA CASSFQGNEQFF TGTGCCAGCAGTTTTCAGGGTAATGAGCAGTTCTTC
TRBJ2-7 NA TRBV2 NA CASSEQGETYEQYF TGTGCCAGCAGTGAACAAGGGGAGACCTACGAGCAGTACTTC
TRBJ1-1 NA TRBV4-2 NA CASSPTVGDTEAFF TGTGCCAGCAGCCCCACCGTAGGGGACACTGAAGCTTTCTTT
TRBJ2-7 TRBD2 TRBV20-1 NA CSASTLGLAGDEQYF TGCAGTGCTAGTACTCTGGGACTAGCGGGAGACGAGCAGTACTTC
TRBJ1-3 NA TRBV18 NA CASSPTGSSSGNTIYF TGTGCCAGCTCACCGACAGGCTCTAGCTCTGGAAACACCATATATTTT
TRBJ2-5 NA TRBV5-1 NA CASSPGQQETQYF TGCGCCAGCAGCCCCGGACAGCAAGAGACCCAGTACTTC
TRBJ1-6 NA TRBV6-5 NA CASSPGNYNSPLHF TGTGCCAGCAGTCCCGGGAATTATAATTCACCCCTCCACTTT
TRBJ1-5 NA TRBV19 NA CASSAQLNQPQHF TGTGCCAGTAGTGCACAGCTCAATCAGCCCCAGCATTTT
TRBJ2-5 NA TRBV24-1 once CATSDLHEGMKTQYF TGTGCCACCAGTGATTTGCACGAGGGGATGAAGACCCAGTACTTC
TRBJ2-5 NA TRBV2 NA CASSAMTVQETQYF TGTGCCAGCAGTGCGATGACGGTTCAAGAGACCCAGTACTTC
TRBJ2-2 NA TRBV24-1 few CATSDRIVDTGELFF TGTGCCACCAGTGACAGGATTGTGGACACCGGGGAGCTGTTTTTT
TRBJ2-3 NA TRBV2 NA CASKPLQFSGTDTQYF TGTGCCAGCAAGCCACTCCAGTTCTCTGGCACAGATACGCAGTATTTT
TRBJ2-7 NA TRBV19 NA CASSMQGGGNYEQYF TGTGCCAGTAGTATGCAGGGAGGCGGAAACTACGAGCAGTACTTC
TRBJ1-1 TRBD1 TRBV6-5 NA CASRQGRVNTEAFF TGTGCCAGCCGACAGGGACGGGTGAACACTGAAGCTTTCTTT
TRBJ2-7 NA TRBV2 NA CASSVHSVVAYEQYF TGTGCCAGCAGTGTTCATTCCGTGGTGGCCTACGAGCAGTACTTC
TRBJ2-1 NA TRBV5-5 NA CASSLAKVGAGINEQFF TGTGCCAGCAGCTTGGCCAAGGTTGGGGCCGGCATCAATGAGCAGTTCTTC
TRBJ2-2 NA TRBV25-1 NA CASSAGVGELFF TGTGCCAGCAGTGCGGGAGTCGGGGAGCTGTTTTTT
TRBJ1-2 TRBD1 TRBV10-3 NA CAIFDREGGYTF TGTGCCATTTTTGACAGGGAGGGCGGCTACACCTTC
TRBJ2-7 TRBD2 TRBV27 NA CASSRTSGSAYEQYF TGTGCCAGCAGTCGGACTAGCGGGAGTGCCTACGAGCAGTACTTC
TRBJ1-2 TRBD1 TRBV27 NA CASSPYRQGHAYGYTF TGTGCCAGCAGTCCCTATCGACAGGGCCATGCCTATGGCTACACCTTC
TRBJ2-7 NA TRBV29-1 NA CSVEFGNSYEQYF TGCAGCGTTGAATTTGGGAACTCCTACGAGCAGTACTTC
TRBJ1-1 NA TRBV6-6 once CASSLPTENTEAFF TGTGCCAGCAGTTTACCGACGGAGAACACTGAAGCTTTCTTT
TRBJ2-7 TRBD2 TRBV28 once CASRPAGVWSYEQYF TGTGCCAGCAGACCCGCGGGAGTTTGGTCCTACGAGCAGTACTTC
TRBJ1-4 NA TRBV21-1 NA CASKGQGRDEKLFF TGTGCCAGTAAAGGACAGGGGAGGGATGAAAAACTGTTTTTT
TRBJ2-1 TRBD2 TRBV13 NA CASSLGGGRPYNEQFF TGTGCCAGCAGCTTAGGGGGCGGGAGACCCTACAATGAGCAGTTCTTC
TRBJ2-1 TRBD2 TRBV9 NA CASSVVAGEVNEQFF TGTGCCAGCAGCGTAGTGGCGGGAGAGGTCAATGAGCAGTTCTTC
TRBJ2-5 TRBD2 TRBV7-2 NA CASSGGGNPQETQYF TGTGCCAGCAGCGGGGGAGGGAACCCTCAAGAGACCCAGTACTTC
TRBJ2-4 NA TRBV29-1 NA CSASLKNIQYF TGCAGCGCCAGCCTCAAAAACATTCAGTACTTC
TRBJ2-4 TRBD1 TRBV6-5 NA CASSSAPGGGDIQYF TGTGCCAGCAGCTCCGCCCCAGGGGGCGGGGACATTCAGTACTTC
TRBJ1-4 NA TRBV5-1 once CASSSRGGTGEKLFF TGCGCCAGCAGCTCCAGGGGAGGAACGGGTGAAAAACTGTTTTTT
TRBJ1-1 TRBD1 TRBV30 NA CAWSQGALNTEAFF TGTGCCTGGAGCCAGGGGGCTTTGAACACTGAAGCTTTCTTT
TRBJ2-2 TRBD2 TRBV7-7 NA CASSLVPSGSGTGELFF TGTGCTAGCAGCTTAGTCCCTAGCGGGTCGGGTACCGGGGAGCTGTTTTTT
TRBJ2-7 TRBD2 TRBV7-8 NA CASSLVFNILAGGPRSSYEQYF TGTGCCAGCAGCTTAGTGTTTAATATCCTAGCGGGAGGGCCAAGAAGCTCCTACGAGCAGTACTTC
TRBJ1-1 NA TRBV12-3/TRBV12-4 NA CASTATGEAFF TGTGCCAGCACCGCCACAGGGGAAGCTTTCTTT
TRBJ1-6 NA TRBV18 NA CASSLDNRGSPLHF TGTGCCAGCTCTCTAGACAATCGTGGTTCACCCCTCCACTTT
TRBJ1-6 TRBD1 TRBV9 NA CASTGTAQSPLHF TGTGCCAGCACCGGGACAGCCCAATCACCCCTCCACTTT
TRBJ2-1 NA TRBV6-4 NA CATQGTSSAYNEQFF TGTGCCACCCAGGGAACTAGTTCCGCCTACAATGAGCAGTTCTTC
TRBJ1-5 NA TRBV18 NA CASSPGLRSNQPQHF TGTGCCAGCTCACCAGGGTTGAGGAGCAATCAGCCCCAGCATTTT
TRBJ1-1 NA TRBV2 NA CASSHGTNTEAFF TGTGCCAGCAGTCATGGGACGAACACTGAAGCTTTCTTT
TRBJ2-1 NA TRBV23-1 NA CASSQSCGIPNEQFF TGCGCCAGCAGTCAATCGTGCGGGATTCCCAATGAGCAGTTCTTC
TRBJ1-3 NA TRBV4-2 NA CASSPQTSSGNTIYF TGTGCCAGCAGCCCACAGACCAGCTCTGGAAACACCATATATTTT